One sample yielded the 29 T cell receptor beta chains listed below, sequenced in a study of T cell clonotyping in hematopoietic cell transplantation. Profiled with immunoSEQ multiplex PCR; TCRdb holds only in-frame clones, not every one. The profile shows about 18,000 clones, 86% of them singletons. The sample's time point: recipient sample about 28 days before transplant, after cytoreduction. The specimen comprised peripheral blood mononuclear cells, sampled before stem cell transplant. The receptors were sampled from a middle-aged man with acute myeloid leukemia. Some clones in this sample may be carry-over from other donors' samples.

The CDR3 spells CASSLFGSTNEKLFF. The CDR3 coding sequence is TGTGCCAGCAGTTTATTCGGCTCAACTAATGAAAAACTGTTTTTT. J is TRBJ1-4 and V is TRBV27; D is undetermined. The CDR3 is made up of 15 amino acids. CDR1 and CDR2 (germline): MNHEY, SMNVEV (reference sequence). Trimming pared 1 base from V and 0 bases from J, leaving 6 bases between.

The chain employs TRBV4-2 and TRBJ2-3; D ambiguous. V was pared by 5 bases and J by 5 bases, with 8 bases between. Germline V lookup: CDR1 LGHNA, CDR2 YNFKEQ. CDR3 length: 12 amino acids. The CDR3 DNA reads as TGTGCCAGCAGCTCCGACGGAGATACGCAGTATTTT. The encoded protein is CASSSDGDTQYF.

In its sample, this clone was seen a few times. This CDR3 is also generated by other DNA sequences in the sample. The rearrangement joins TRBV6-5 to TRBJ1-4; D might be TRBD1 (6 bases). Germline V gives CDR1 MNHEY, CDR2 SVGAGI. This CDR3 has 12 amino acids. Trimming cost V 6 bases and J 8 bases, with 10 bases left between them. CDR3 sequence: CASRKGGEKLFF. The DNA for the CDR3 is TGTGCCAGCAGAAAAGGGGGGGAAAAACTGTTTTTT.

The CDR3 loop reads CAISGQGARSYEQYF. The CDR3 DNA is TGTGCCATCAGTGGACAGGGGGCCAGGTCCTACGAGCAGTACTTC. V usage is TRBV10-3 and J usage is TRBJ2-7, with 10 bases matching TRBD1. The germline V gene encodes CDR1 ENHRY and CDR2 SYGVKD. The CDR3 has 15 residues. Germline trimming cut 4 bases from V and 1 base from J; bases unmatched to any gene: 4.

In its sample, this clone was seen a few times. J is TRBJ1-1 and V is TRBV9; TRBD1 might be the D (6 bases). CDR3 length: 14 residues. CDR1 is SGDLS, CDR2 YYNGEE, per germline. Trimming stripped 3 bases from V and 4 bases from J, with 13 bases between. CDR3 protein: CASSASGVGTEAFF. CDR3 sequence (DNA): TGTGCCAGCAGCGCCTCAGGGGTGGGCACTGAAGCTTTCTTT.

The rearrangement uses TRBV5-6 and TRBJ1-2; TRBD1 might be the D (5 bases). The CDR3 runs 15 residues. V lost 1 base and J 6 bases, leaving 16 bases between the germline ends. Germline V gene sequence: CDR1 SGHDT, CDR2 YYEEEE. The chain's CDR3 is CASSLRSQGWNGYTF. CDR3 nucleotides: TGTGCCAGCAGCTTGAGGTCCCAGGGTTGGAATGGCTACACCTTC. The full variable domain, in which reference TRBV5-6 and TRBJ1-2 provide the parts outside the CDR3, is DAGVTQSPTHLIKTRGQQVTLRCSPKSGHDTVSWYQQALGQGPQFIFQYYEEEERQRGNFPDRFSGHQFPNYSSELNVNALLLGDSALYLCASSLRSQGWNGYTFGSGTRLTVV.

The V and J genes are TRBV25-1 and TRBJ1-1; D remains unclear. Trimming took 0 bases from V and 4 from J, leaving 9 bases between them. The V gene's germline CDR1 is MGHDK and CDR2 SYGVNS. This CDR3 is 14 amino acids long. DNA of the CDR3: TGTGCCAGCAGTGAATATCGAGCAGCCACTGAAGCTTTCTTT. This sequence encodes CASSEYRAATEAFF.

The chain is built from TRBV5-4 and TRBJ2-7, with 9 bases that match TRBD1. This CDR3 is built from 12 residues. The junction had 1 base not matched to a gene; V was cut back by 5 bases and J by 4 bases. Germline CDR1 SGHNT, CDR2 YYREEE (reference sequence). The CDR3 nucleotides read TGTGCCAGCAGTGACAGGGGGTACGAGCAGTACTTC. Its protein product is CASSDRGYEQYF. The variable domain in full, completed from reference TRBV5-4 and TRBJ2-7, reads ETGVTQSPTHLIKTRGQQVTLRCSSQSGHNTVSWYQQALGQGPQFIFQYYREEENGRGNFPPRFSGLQFPNYSSELNVNALELDDSALYLCASSDRGYEQYFGPGTRLTVT.

The chain carries TRBV11-2 and TRBJ2-7, with 8 bases identical to TRBD1. The germline V gene has CDR1 SGHAT and CDR2 FQNNGV. This CDR3 is 16 amino acids long. Trimming cost V 0 bases and J 2 bases; bases outside gene matches: 6. CDR3 nucleotide sequence: TGTGCCAGCAGCTTAGAGGGCAGGGGGCCTCCCTACGAGCAGTACTTC. Its translation is CASSLEGRGPPYEQYF.

The genes are TRBV27 and TRBJ2-2; TRBD1 aligns across 7 bases. The V gene end was trimmed by 4 bases and the J gene end by 6 bases; junction bases not matched to a gene: 2. This CDR3 is 13 amino acids long. Per the germline V gene, CDR1 is MNHEY and CDR2 is SMNVEV (reference sequence). This CDR3 is CASSSQGSGELFF. CDR3 in DNA: TGTGCCAGCAGTTCACAGGGGTCCGGGGAGCTGTTTTTT.

The chain has TRBV7-8 and TRBJ1-1; unclear D gene. Trimming cost V 5 bases and J 0 bases, with 10 bases left between them. CDR3 length equals 14 residues. Germline V gene lookup returns CDR1 SGHVS and CDR2 FQNEAQ. The chain's CDR3 is CASSARTVNTEAFF. The CDR3 coding sequence is TGTGCCAGCAGCGCCCGGACGGTGAACACTGAAGCTTTCTTT.

The chain is built from TRBV7-2 and TRBJ2-7; 11 bases are shared with TRBD2. Per germline, CDR1 SGHTA and CDR2 FQGNSA. The CDR3 is 15 amino acids. V was clipped by 1 base and J by 6 bases; unmatched bases: 5. CDR3 protein: CASSLVASGGSEQYF. CDR3 nucleotides: TGTGCCAGCAGCTTAGTGGCTAGCGGGGGGAGCGAGCAGTACTTC.

The chain combines TRBV28 with TRBJ1-5; D is uncertain. The V end lost 3 bases, the J end lost 3 bases, and 9 bases lay between the germline ends. Germline V lookup: CDR1 MDHEN, CDR2 SYDVKM. The CDR3 has 14 amino acids. The CDR3 reads CASSLGSNNQPQHF. The CDR3 DNA follows: TGTGCCAGCAGTTTGGGCAGCAACAATCAGCCCCAGCATTTT. The full variable domain, rest sourced from reference TRBV28 and TRBJ1-5, is DVKVTQSSRYLVKRTGEKVFLECVQDMDHENMFWYRQDPGLGLRLIYFSYDVKMKEKGDIPEGYSVSREKKERFSLILESASTNQTSMYLCASSLGSNNQPQHFGDGTRLSIL.

V gene TRBV7-9 combines with J gene TRBJ2-1; tentative D call: TRBD1 (7 bases). Germline-derived CDR1 and CDR2 are SEHNR and FQNEAQ (reference sequence). V lost 4 bases and J 9 bases, leaving 19 bases between the germline ends. The CDR3 loop spans 15 amino acids. The CDR3 DNA sequence: TGTGCCAGCAGCTCGACGTCAGGGGGGCTCGGTGAGCAGTTCTTC. Translation gives CASSSTSGGLGEQFF.

The rearrangement uses TRBV9 and TRBJ1-1; TRBD1 aligns across 7 bases. Per the germline V gene, CDR1 is SGDLS and CDR2 is YYNGEE. V gave up 0 bases and J gave up 10 bases; unmatched junction bases: 12. The CDR3 consists of 15 residues. CDR3 bases: TGTGCCAGCAGCGTAGGTGGGGGGCAGGGGGACGTAGCTTTCTTT. This translates into CASSVGGGQGDVAFF.

The chain carries TRBV15 and TRBJ2-7; D is undetermined. V lost 1 base and J lost 0, with 10 bases in between. The CDR3 is 15 residues long. Per the germline V gene, CDR1 is LNHNV and CDR2 is YYDKDF (reference sequence). The CDR3 coding sequence is TGTGCCACCAGCAGAGGGGCTCTTCCCTCCTACGAGCAGTACTTC. The encoded protein is CATSRGALPSYEQYF.

This clone was counted a single time. The CDR3 loop is CASSQGQGTQFF. As DNA, the CDR3 is TGTGCCAGCAGCCAAGGACAGGGGACGCAGTTCTTC. V and J are TRBV14 and TRBJ2-1, with TRBD1 matching over 8 bases. The length of the CDR3 is 12 residues. In germline, CDR1 is SGHDN, CDR2 FVKESK. The ends lost 1 base at V and 12 bases at J; junction bases unmatched: 2.

The chain links TRBV11-2 to TRBJ2-2, with D possibly TRBD2 on 5 matching bases. CDR3 length equals 13 residues. V lost 5 bases and J lost 6, with 10 bases in between. Germline CDR1 reads SGHAT; CDR2 reads FQNNGV. The CDR3, as DNA: TGTGCCAGCAGCCAAAACGGGGCCGGGGAGCTGTTTTTT. It yields the protein CASSQNGAGELFF.

This chain joins TRBV30 and TRBJ2-7; D is possibly TRBD1 (6 bases). This CDR3 contains 13 residues. The germline V gene encodes CDR1 GTSNPN and CDR2 SVGIG (reference sequence). The ends were cut back, 7 bases at V and 5 bases at J, with 18 bases in the middle. The CDR3 DNA reads as TGTGCCTCCGTGGCGAGGGGGATGAACGAGCAGTACTTC. Translating it yields CASVARGMNEQYF.

This chain joins TRBV14 and TRBJ1-6; the D is unclear. This CDR3 spans 14 amino acids. Germline CDR1 is SGHDN and CDR2 is FVKESK. V lost 2 bases and J 12 bases, leaving 14 bases between the germline ends. CDR3 in amino acids: CASSQTQELEPLHF. DNA for the CDR3: TGTGCCAGCAGCCAAACCCAGGAATTGGAACCCCTCCACTTT.

In the case of this clone: The junction shows a germline mismatch at one end, possibly a read error. The chain employs TRBV5-1 and TRBJ2-2; 7 bases align to TRBD2. The CDR3 loop spans 14 amino acids. Germline V gene sequence: CDR1 SGHRS, CDR2 YFSETQ. In DNA, the CDR3 is TGCGCCAGCAGTTTGGGGGGGATCACCGGGGAGCTGTTTTTT. This gives the protein CASSLGGITGELFF.

The V gene is TRBV5-1, the J gene TRBJ2-1; the match to TRBD2 covers 7 bases. The CDR3 consists of 14 residues. The germline V gene has CDR1 SGHRS and CDR2 YFSETQ. V lost 3 bases, J lost 0 bases, and 0 bases stayed unmatched. The DNA for the CDR3 is TGCGCCAGCAGCTCGGGAGGCTCCTACAATGAGCAGTTCTTC. As protein: CASSSGGSYNEQFF.

The chain joins TRBV2 to TRBJ2-7; D possibly uses TRBD1 or TRBD2 (5 bases each). The V end was cut by 6 bases, the J end by 0 bases, with 12 bases between. The CDR3 has 14 amino acids. In germline, CDR1 is SNHLY, CDR2 FYNNEI. This chain's CDR3 is CASRPDGASYEQYF. The CDR3 coding sequence is TGTGCCAGCAGACCAGACGGGGCCTCCTACGAGCAGTACTTC. Based on the CDR3 plus reference TRBV2 and TRBJ2-7, the full variable domain is EPEVTQTPSHQVTQMGQEVILRCVPISNHLYFYWYRQILGQKVEFLVSFYNNEISEKSEIFDDQFSVERPDGSNFTLKIRSTKLEDSAMYFCASRPDGASYEQYFGPGTRLTVT.

CDR3 DNA sequence: TGTGCCAGCAGCCCCGGGACTAGCGGGGGGGCCTCGAGCAATGAGCAGTTCTTC. As protein: CASSPGTSGGASSNEQFF. The chain is built from TRBV5-6 and TRBJ2-1; 16 bases align to TRBD2. Germline CDR1 SGHDT, CDR2 YYEEEE. With 4 bases clipped from V and 6 bases from J, the junction kept 10 bases outside the gene matches. The CDR3 has 18 amino acids.

The rearrangement uses TRBV5-6 and TRBJ2-5, with D uncertain. Germline loops: CDR1 SGHDT, CDR2 YYEEEE. V gave up 4 bases and J gave up 0 bases, with 13 bases separating them. This CDR3 contains 15 residues. Here the CDR3 DNA reads TGTGCCAGCAGCCCCAGCGCCATGTACCAAGAGACCCAGTACTTC. Amino acid sequence: CASSPSAMYQETQYF. The full variable domain, with the rest looked up from reference TRBV5-6 and TRBJ2-5, is DAGVTQSPTHLIKTRGQQVTLRCSPKSGHDTVSWYQQALGQGPQFIFQYYEEEERQRGNFPDRFSGHQFPNYSSELNVNALLLGDSALYLCASSPSAMYQETQYFGPGTRLLVL.

The V gene is TRBV7-8, the J gene TRBJ1-1, with TRBD1 as a possible D gene (5 bases). The germline V gene has CDR1 SGHVS and CDR2 FQNEAQ. V gave up 0 bases and J gave up 5 bases, with 10 bases separating them. The CDR3 loop spans 14 amino acids. The CDR3 DNA reads TGTGCCAGCAGCTTAGCGGGGCCAGGGACTGAAGCTTTCTTT. Residues: CASSLAGPGTEAFF.

The chain links TRBV4-1 to TRBJ1-4; D not resolved. V was shortened by 5 bases and J by 3 bases, with 16 bases between the two germline ends. CDR1 is MGHRA and CDR2 is YSYEKL in the germline V gene. The CDR3 contains 16 residues. The CDR3, as DNA: TGCGCCAGCAGCGAGGGCACCCGTCCGGCTAATGAAAAACTGTTTTTT. Encoded protein: CASSEGTRPANEKLFF.

The chain carries TRBV27 and TRBJ1-2; 8 positions agree with TRBD1. Per germline, CDR1 MNHEY and CDR2 SMNVEV (reference sequence). The trim removed 6 bases at V and 5 bases at J, leaving 8 bases unmatched. The CDR3 runs to 14 residues. CDR3 bases: TGTGCCAGCAGATCAGGGGGCGCAAGTTATGGCTACACCTTC. Encoded protein: CASRSGGASYGYTF.

The V and J genes are TRBV29-1 and TRBJ1-6; 7 positions agree with TRBD1. CDR1 and CDR2 (germline): SQVTM, ANQGSEA. The J segment lost 5 bases and the V segment lost 5 bases, leaving 3 bases of the junction unmatched. CDR3 length equals 13 residues. The DNA for the CDR3 is TGCAGCGTTCTTGACAGGGATAATTCACCCCTCCACTTT. Translation gives CSVLDRDNSPLHF. The full variable domain, completed using reference TRBV29-1 and TRBJ1-6, is SAVISQKPSRDICQRGTSLTIQCQVDSQVTMMFWYRQQPGQSLTLIATANQGSEATYESGFVIDKFPISRPNLTFSTLTVSNMSPEDSSIYLCSVLDRDNSPLHFGNGTRLTVT.